The source of this T cell receptor (beta chain) is a study of blood T cell repertoires in COVID-19. The overall study: T cells, B-cell-depleted T cells, or PBMCs provided the cDNA or gDNA that served as material.

This CDR3 region has 15 residues. Germline-derived CDR1 and CDR2 are MGHRA and YSYEKL. The germline V and J ends were trimmed by 4 bases and 6 bases, with 18 bases remaining between them. Assay used: immunoSEQ multiplex PCR; TCRdb lists only in-frame clones, some missing. In the table there are around 270,000 clones, 86% of which are singletons. The TCR comes from a man aged 25-45 years with active or convalescent COVID-19. Sequencing used peripheral blood. This chain connects TRBV4-1 to TRBJ1-2; TRBD1 might be the D (6 bases). CDR3 coding DNA: TGCGCCAGCAGCCCACAGAGTTTACAGGGAAATGGCTACACCTTC. Amino acid sequence: CASSPQSLQGNGYTF.